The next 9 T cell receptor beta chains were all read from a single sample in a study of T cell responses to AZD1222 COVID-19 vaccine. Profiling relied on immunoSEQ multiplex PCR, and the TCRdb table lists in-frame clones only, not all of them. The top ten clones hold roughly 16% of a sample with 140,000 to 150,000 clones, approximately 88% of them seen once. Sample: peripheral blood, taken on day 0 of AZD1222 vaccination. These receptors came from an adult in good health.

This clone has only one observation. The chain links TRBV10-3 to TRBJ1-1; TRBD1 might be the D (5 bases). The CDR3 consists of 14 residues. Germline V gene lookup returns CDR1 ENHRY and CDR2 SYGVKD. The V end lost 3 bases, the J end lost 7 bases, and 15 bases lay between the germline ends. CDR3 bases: TGTGCCATCAGTGATGGGCAGGGTAGGGGTGAAGCTTTCTTT. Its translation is CAISDGQGRGEAFF.

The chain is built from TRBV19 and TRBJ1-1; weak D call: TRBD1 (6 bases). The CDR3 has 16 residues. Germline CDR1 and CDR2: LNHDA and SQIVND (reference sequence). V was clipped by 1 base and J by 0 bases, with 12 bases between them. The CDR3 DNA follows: TGTGCCAGTAGTATAGCCATGGGGGCCATGAACACTGAAGCTTTCTTT. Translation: CASSIAMGAMNTEAFF.

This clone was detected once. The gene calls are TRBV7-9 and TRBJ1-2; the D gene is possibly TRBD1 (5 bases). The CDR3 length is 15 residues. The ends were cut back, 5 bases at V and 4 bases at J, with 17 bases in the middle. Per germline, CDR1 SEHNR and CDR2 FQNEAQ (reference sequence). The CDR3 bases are TGTGCCAGCAGCCCAGGGACTCTCTCCCTCTATGGCTACACCTTC. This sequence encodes CASSPGTLSLYGYTF. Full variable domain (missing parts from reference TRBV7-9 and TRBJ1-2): DTGVSQNPRHKITKRGQNVTFRCDPISEHNRLYWYRQTLGQGPEFLTYFQNEAQLEKSRLLSDRFSAERPKGSFSTLEIQRTEQGDSAMYLCASSPGTLSLYGYTFGSGTRLTVV.

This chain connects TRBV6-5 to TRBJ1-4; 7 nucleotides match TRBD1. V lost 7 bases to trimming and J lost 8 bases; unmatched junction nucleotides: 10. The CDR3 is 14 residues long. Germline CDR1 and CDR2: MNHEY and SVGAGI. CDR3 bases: TGTGCCAGCACCCGACAGGGCATAGGGGAAAAACTGTTTTTT. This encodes CASTRQGIGEKLFF.

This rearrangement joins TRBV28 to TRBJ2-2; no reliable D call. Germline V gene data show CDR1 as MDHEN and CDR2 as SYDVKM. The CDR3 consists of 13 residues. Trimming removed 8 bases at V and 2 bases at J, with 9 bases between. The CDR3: CASLTLNTGELFF. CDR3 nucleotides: TGTGCCAGCTTAACCTTAAACACCGGGGAGCTGTTTTTT.

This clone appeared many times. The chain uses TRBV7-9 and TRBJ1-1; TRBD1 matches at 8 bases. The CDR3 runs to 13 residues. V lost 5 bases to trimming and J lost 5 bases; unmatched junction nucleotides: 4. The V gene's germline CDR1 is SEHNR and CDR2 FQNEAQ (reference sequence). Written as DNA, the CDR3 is TGTGCCAGCAGCCCGGGACAGGAAACTGAAGCTTTCTTT. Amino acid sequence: CASSPGQETEAFF.

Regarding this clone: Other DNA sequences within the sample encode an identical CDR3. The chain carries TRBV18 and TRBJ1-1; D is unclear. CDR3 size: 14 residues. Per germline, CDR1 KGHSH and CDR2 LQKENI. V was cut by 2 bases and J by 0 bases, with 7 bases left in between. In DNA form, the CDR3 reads TGTGCCAGCTCACCAAACACGGTGAACACTGAAGCTTTCTTT. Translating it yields CASSPNTVNTEAFF. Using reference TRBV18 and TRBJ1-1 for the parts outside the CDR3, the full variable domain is NAGVMQNPRHLVRRRGQEARLRCSPMKGHSHVYWYRQLPEEGLKFMVYLQKENIIDESGMPKERFSAEFPKEGPSILRIQQVVRGDSAAYFCASSPNTVNTEAFFGQGTRLTVV.

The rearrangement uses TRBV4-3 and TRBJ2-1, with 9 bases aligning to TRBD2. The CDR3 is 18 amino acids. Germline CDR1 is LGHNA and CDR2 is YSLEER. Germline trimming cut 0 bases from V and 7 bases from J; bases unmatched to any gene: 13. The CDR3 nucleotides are TGCGCCAGCAGCCAAGAACGGTTCCTGCGGGGGGGCTGGAATGAGCAGTTCTTC. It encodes CASSQERFLRGGWNEQFF.

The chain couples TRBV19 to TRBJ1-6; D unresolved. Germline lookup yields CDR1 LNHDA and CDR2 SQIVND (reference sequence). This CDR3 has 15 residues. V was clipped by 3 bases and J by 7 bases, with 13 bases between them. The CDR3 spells CASSIGQARNSPLHF. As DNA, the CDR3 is TGTGCCAGTAGTATTGGCCAGGCTCGAAATTCACCCCTCCACTTT.